This T cell receptor (beta chain) came from a study of neurological immune-mediated disorders. This clonotype was counted at least ten times. Its antigen is undetermined. One entry per CDR3 protein, called by TCRdb with MiXCR from the 5' RACE reads. Of 20,000 to 30,000 distinct CDR3 sequences in the sample, less than 15% were seen once. Time point reported: technical triplicate 1. Findings of the study overall: Patients with HTLV-1-associated myelopathy had the highest level of TCR clonal expansion, whereas patients with multiple sclerosis had the lowest level, falling beneath the level found in healthy controls.

Sequencing used CD4+ T cells from blood. The sequence was obtained from a female donor with HTLV-1-associated myelopathy (HAM/TSP).

CDR3 loop: CASSLGVGSIDGYTF. In DNA form, the CDR3 reads TGCGCCAGCAGCCTCGGGGTAGGGTCTATTGATGGCTACACCTTC. V usage is TRBV5-1 and J usage is TRBJ1-2; no clear D gene. Trimming removed 4 bases from V and 6 bases from J, with 19 bases in between. The germline V gene has CDR1 SGHRS and CDR2 YFSETQ. This CDR3 has 15 amino acids.